The 27 T cell receptor beta chains below were found in one sample sequenced in a study of T cells expressing NK-cell markers. Each CDR3 protein gets one entry in TCRdb, which reprocessed the 5' RACE reads and gives no DNA. Its clone listing holds some 120,000 distinct CDR3 sequences. The source material was blood T cells: a sorted CD56 or NKG2C T cell subset, CD4+ or CD8+ T cells, or bulk PBMC T cells (not recorded which). The receptors here all came from a woman between 18 and 70 years old in good health.

V is TRBV12-3 or TRBV12-4 and J is TRBJ2-3; the D gene TCRdb calls, TRBD2, cannot be checked with no DNA. The CDR3 runs to 16 residues. The CDR3 is CASSYQTAGGTDTQYF.

This sequence joins TRBV6-5 and TRBJ1-3. The CDR3 spans 15 residues. Germline CDR1 and CDR2: MNHEY and SVGAGI. CDR3 sequence: CASSYDALGGNTIYF.

This rearrangement joins TRBV11-2 to TRBJ1-1. The CDR3 runs 12 residues. The germline gives CDR1 SGHAT, CDR2 FQNNGV. CDR3 in amino acids: CASSLGNTDAFF.

V and J are TRBV13 and TRBJ2-1. The CDR3 length is 14 residues. Per the germline V gene, CDR1 is PRHDT and CDR2 is FYEKMQ (reference sequence). The CDR3 here is CASSLGLAVGEQFF.

Here the CDR3 reads CASTLKTHLNTEAFF. The genes are TRBV6-5 and TRBJ1-1. This CDR3 region has 15 residues. Germline V CDR1 and CDR2: MNHEY, SVGAGI.

This rearrangement joins TRBV24-1 to TRBJ2-1; TCRdb lists TRBD1, though no DNA is available to test this call. Germline V lookup: CDR1 KGHDR, CDR2 SFDVKD. The CDR3 is made up of 15 amino acids. The CDR3 loop is CAPPMTGDAYNEQFF.

This rearrangement joins TRBV7-3 to TRBJ2-7; TCRdb proposes TRBD1, but this gene call is untestable without DNA. Germline values: CDR1 SGHTA, CDR2 FQGTGA. The CDR3 loop spans 13 amino acids. The CDR3 is CASSLNSGDEQYF.

This chain joins TRBV28 and TRBJ2-1; TCRdb's D call of TRBD2 is untestable without DNA. The CDR3 loop spans 16 amino acids. Per the germline V gene, CDR1 is MDHEN and CDR2 is SYDVKM. CDR3 sequence: CASSLEGLAGYNEQFF.

V and J are TRBV20-1 and TRBJ1-4; TCRdb indicates TRBD1, and absent DNA this call remains unverified. Germline CDR1 DFQATT, CDR2 SNEGSKA (reference sequence). The CDR3 totals 13 residues. The CDR3 spells CSVPGQGGEKLFF.

The J gene is TRBJ1-2, the V gene TRBV4-3; TCRdb calls TRBD1, which cannot be checked without DNA. The CDR3 runs to 15 residues. Looked up from germline, CDR1 is LGHNA and CDR2 is YSLEER. The CDR3 reads CASSPQTGTGYGYTF.

This chain joins TRBV20-1 and TRBJ2-7; no DNA is available, so the TRBD2 call from TCRdb remains unchecked. This CDR3 is built from 12 residues. CDR1 and CDR2 (germline): DFQATT, SNEGSKA (reference sequence). The CDR3 loop reads CSPLGGTFQQYF.

The chain joins TRBV30 to TRBJ2-1; the D call from TCRdb, TRBD1, cannot be confirmed without DNA. The CDR3 loop spans 12 amino acids. CDR1 is GTSNPN, CDR2 SVGIG, per germline (reference sequence). This chain's CDR3 is CAWSRKVPEQFF.

The V and J genes are TRBV4-3 and TRBJ1-1. The CDR3 loop spans 13 amino acids. In germline, CDR1 is LGHNA, CDR2 YSLEER. The CDR3 loop reads CASSPLYSAEAFF.

The chain carries TRBV4-2 and TRBJ2-3; TCRdb designates TRBD1, a call that cannot be tested without DNA. The CDR3 consists of 17 residues. Looked up from germline, CDR1 is LGHNA and CDR2 is YNFKEQ. The CDR3 protein is CASSQDIGPGWPSVSYF.

V and J are TRBV7-6 and TRBJ1-5; TCRdb outputs TRBD1, but without DNA this stays unchecked. This CDR3 comprises 16 residues. Looked up from germline, CDR1 is SGHVS and CDR2 is FNYEAQ. This CDR3 reads CASSESPGNGNQPQHF.

V usage is TRBV12-3 or TRBV12-4 and J usage is TRBJ2-1; no DNA is available, so the TRBD1 call from TCRdb remains unchecked. The CDR3 runs 12 residues. The CDR3 sequence: CASSLTGAEQFF.

V gene TRBV29-1 combines with J gene TRBJ2-7; TCRdb designates TRBD1, a call that cannot be tested without DNA. From germline, CDR1 is SQVTM and CDR2 ANQGSEA. This CDR3 region has 14 residues. The CDR3 is CSVEVQGAGYEQYF.

CDR3 amino acids: CASRISGEETQYF. The rearrangement joins TRBV6-2 or TRBV6-3 to TRBJ2-5; as DNA is missing, the TRBD2 call by TCRdb cannot be tested. Germline V gene data show CDR1 as MNHEY and CDR2 as SVGEGT. The CDR3 is 13 amino acids.

CDR3 in amino acids: CASSGNPGDSYNEQFF. The chain has TRBV5-5 and TRBJ2-1; TCRdb outputs TRBD1, but without DNA this stays unchecked. This CDR3 spans 16 amino acids. Germline CDR1 is SGHKS and CDR2 is YYEKEE (reference sequence). The full variable domain, rest sourced from reference TRBV5-5 and TRBJ2-1, is DAGVTQSPTHLIKTRGQQVTLRCSPISGHKSVSWYQQVLGQGPQFIFQYYEKEERGRGNFPDRFSARQFPNYSSELNVNALLLGDSALYLCASSGNPGDSYNEQFFGPGTRLTVL.

This sequence joins TRBV7-9 and TRBJ2-3; TCRdb returns TRBD1, unconfirmable since there is no DNA. The germline V gene has CDR1 SEHNR and CDR2 FQNEAQ (reference sequence). This CDR3 spans 15 amino acids. CDR3 amino acids: CASSLVSGGTDTQYF.

The chain joins TRBV12-5 to TRBJ2-3; as DNA is missing, the TRBD2 call by TCRdb cannot be tested. The germline gives CDR1 LGHNT, CDR2 FRNRAP. The CDR3 extends over 13 amino acids. The chain's CDR3 is CASGAGLFDTQYF.

The V call is TRBV27, the J call TRBJ2-3. Germline-derived CDR1 and CDR2 are MNHEY and SMNVEV (reference sequence). The CDR3 length is 14 residues. The CDR3 is CASSLSFGSDTQYF.

The CDR3 sequence: CATSGGGWTGNSPLHF. This chain uses TRBV15 with TRBJ1-6; TCRdb indicates TRBD1, and absent DNA this call remains unverified. CDR3 length: 16 residues. Germline CDR1 LNHNV, CDR2 YYDKDF (reference sequence).

J is TRBJ2-1 and V is TRBV6-5; TCRdb outputs TRBD2, but without DNA this stays unchecked. CDR1 and CDR2 (germline): MNHEY, SVGAGI. This CDR3 has 16 residues. The CDR3 reads CASRDSGGAPHNEQFF.

The chain is built from TRBV20-1 and TRBJ2-2; the TCRdb D gene call, TRBD2, has no DNA to confirm it. Per the germline V gene, CDR1 is DFQATT and CDR2 is SNEGSKA (reference sequence). The CDR3 runs to 13 residues. The CDR3 sequence is CSARGEVAGELFF.

The chain combines TRBV7-2 with TRBJ1-1; as DNA is missing, the TRBD1 call by TCRdb cannot be tested. CDR3 size: 14 residues. Germline loops: CDR1 SGHTA, CDR2 FQGNSA. The CDR3 loop reads CASSVGGAGTEAFF.

The chain combines TRBV6-5 with TRBJ2-5; checking the TCRdb D call of TRBD2 is not possible without DNA. This CDR3 has 14 residues. The germline V gene has CDR1 MNHEY and CDR2 SVGAGI. The chain's CDR3 is CASSFASGQETQYF.